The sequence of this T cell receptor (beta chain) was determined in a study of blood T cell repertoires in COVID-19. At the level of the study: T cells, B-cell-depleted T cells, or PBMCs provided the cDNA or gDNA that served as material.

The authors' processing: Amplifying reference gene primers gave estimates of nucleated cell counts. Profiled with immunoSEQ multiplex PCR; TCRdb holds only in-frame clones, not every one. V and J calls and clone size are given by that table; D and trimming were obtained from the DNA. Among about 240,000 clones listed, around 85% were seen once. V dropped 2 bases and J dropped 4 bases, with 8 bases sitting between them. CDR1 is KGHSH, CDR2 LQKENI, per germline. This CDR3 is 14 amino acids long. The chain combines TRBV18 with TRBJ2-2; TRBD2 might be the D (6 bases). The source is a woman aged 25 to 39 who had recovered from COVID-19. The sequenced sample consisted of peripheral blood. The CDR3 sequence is CASSPLRGTGELFF. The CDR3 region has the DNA TGTGCCAGCTCACCATTGCGGGGCACCGGGGAGCTGTTTTTT.